A single sample is the source of the 20 T cell receptor beta chains below, sequenced in a study of blood T cell repertoires in COVID-19. Profiled with immunoSEQ multiplex PCR; TCRdb holds only in-frame clones, not every one. The sample carries fewer than 250,000 clones, roughly four fifths recorded once. The sequencing input was peripheral blood. The receptors stem from a woman aged 70-85 years with acute or convalescent COVID-19.

This clone has a single count. The chain uses TRBV6-5 and TRBJ2-1, with D possibly being TRBD1 (6 bases). V lost 7 bases, J lost 2 bases, and 12 bases lay in between. CDR3 length equals 14 residues. Germline V gene sequence: CDR1 MNHEY, CDR2 SVGAGI. The CDR3 here is CASKRTEAYNEQFF. The CDR3 DNA follows: TGTGCCAGCAAGAGGACAGAAGCCTACAATGAGCAGTTCTTC.

The chain employs TRBV5-1 and TRBJ1-1; a possible D gene is TRBD1 (5 bases). Trimming cost V 4 bases and J 1 base, with 8 bases left between them. CDR3 length: 13 residues. CDR1 is SGHRS and CDR2 is YFSETQ in the germline V gene. The CDR3 coding sequence is TGCGCCAGCAGCACCGGACAGAACACTGAAGCTTTCTTT. It yields the protein CASSTGQNTEAFF.

The chain is built from TRBV28 and TRBJ2-7, with TRBD1 matching over 10 bases. The CDR3 totals 16 residues. Germline values: CDR1 MDHEN, CDR2 SYDVKM. With V trimmed by 5 bases and J by 4 bases, 11 bases remained unmatched. CDR3 sequence: CASSPIPGQGEYEQYF. The CDR3 region has the DNA TGTGCCAGCAGTCCCATACCCGGACAGGGGGAGTACGAGCAGTACTTC.

In DNA, the CDR3 is TGTGCCAGTAGTGGGACAGGGGAAGATGAAAAACTGTTTTTT. This encodes CASSGTGEDEKLFF. The V and J genes are TRBV19 and TRBJ1-4; the match to TRBD1 covers 10 bases. The V gene end was trimmed by 5 bases and the J gene end by 6 bases; junction bases not matched to a gene: 3. The V gene's germline CDR1 is LNHDA and CDR2 SQIVND (reference sequence). The CDR3 is 14 amino acids.

This clone was observed a handful of times. J is TRBJ1-2 and V is TRBV18, with 11 bases identical to TRBD1. The germline CDR1 and CDR2 sequences are KGHSH and LQKENI. Unmatched junction bases numbered 13, after V lost 4 bases and J lost 3 bases. CDR3 length: 18 amino acids. The CDR3 nucleotides are TGTGCCAGCTCACGTCTCAACCGAGGACAGGGGGCTGACTATGGCTACACCTTC. Translating gives CASSRLNRGQGADYGYTF.

The rearrangement joins TRBV7-8 to TRBJ2-5; TRBD2 matches at 7 bases. In germline, CDR1 is SGHVS, CDR2 FQNEAQ. With 1 base clipped from V and 7 bases from J, the junction kept 3 bases outside the gene matches. The CDR3 consists of 13 residues. The CDR3 DNA reads TGTGCCAGCAGCTTAGGCGGGGAGGGGACCCAGTACTTC. It translates to CASSLGGEGTQYF.

In its sample, this clone was seen a few times. The V and J genes are TRBV5-1 and TRBJ2-5; 7 bases line up with TRBD1. V lost 4 bases and J lost 2; bases outside the gene matches: 14. This CDR3 region has 17 residues. Germline V gene lookup returns CDR1 SGHRS and CDR2 YFSETQ. This chain's CDR3 is CASSRDSHTLFQETQYF. The CDR3 bases are TGCGCCAGCAGCCGGGACAGTCATACGTTGTTTCAAGAGACCCAGTACTTC.

The rearrangement links TRBV28 to TRBJ1-4, with 10 positions matching TRBD1. The CDR3 spans 19 residues. The germline V gene encodes CDR1 MDHEN and CDR2 SYDVKM. Unmatched junction bases numbered 14, after V lost 5 bases and J lost 2 bases. Here the CDR3 DNA reads TGTGCCAGCAGTCCCAACGACAGGGGGCCTTCCGGGACTAATGAAAAACTGTTTTTT. It specifies CASSPNDRGPSGTNEKLFF.

The CDR3 nucleotides read TGTGCCAGCAGCTCCCCGACAGGGATGAACACTGAAGCTTTCTTT. Translation: CASSSPTGMNTEAFF. This chain uses TRBV13 with TRBJ1-1, with 7 positions matching TRBD1. This CDR3 spans 15 amino acids. Germline assignment: CDR1 PRHDT and CDR2 FYEKMQ (reference sequence). Trimming at V came to 4 bases and at J to 0 bases, leaving 5 bases not matched to a gene.

This clone occurred a few times. This chain links TRBV29-1 with TRBJ1-1, with D possibly TRBD1 on 5 matching bases. V lost 6 bases and J 3 bases, leaving 11 bases between the germline ends. The CDR3 covers 12 residues. The germline gives CDR1 SQVTM, CDR2 ANQGSEA. CDR3 sequence reads: CSVLQEYTEAFF. The CDR3 nucleotides read TGCAGCGTCCTACAGGAGTACACTGAAGCTTTCTTT. The full variable domain, with the rest looked up from reference TRBV29-1 and TRBJ1-1, is SAVISQKPSRDICQRGTSLTIQCQVDSQVTMMFWYRQQPGQSLTLIATANQGSEATYESGFVIDKFPISRPNLTFSTLTVSNMSPEDSSIYLCSVLQEYTEAFFGQGTRLTVV.

The V and J genes are TRBV6-5 and TRBJ1-5; D perhaps matches TRBD1 (5 bases). The CDR3 is 13 residues long. V lost 5 bases and J 6 bases, leaving 11 bases between the germline ends. Per germline, CDR1 MNHEY and CDR2 SVGAGI. The CDR3 DNA sequence: TGTGCCAGCAGTAGACAGATAGGTCAGCCCCAGCATTTT. Protein sequence: CASSRQIGQPQHF.

The J gene is TRBJ1-1, the V gene TRBV5-1; the match to TRBD1 covers 8 bases. CDR3 size: 12 residues. The trim removed 0 bases at V and 13 bases at J, leaving 5 bases unmatched. Per germline, CDR1 SGHRS and CDR2 YFSETQ. CDR3 loop: CASSLETGEVFF. The CDR3 region has the DNA TGCGCCAGCAGCTTGGAGACAGGGGAGGTTTTCTTT.

The chain has TRBV4-2 and TRBJ1-4; 9 bases are shared with TRBD1. This CDR3 spans 14 amino acids. Germline CDR1 is LGHNA and CDR2 is YNFKEQ. The J segment lost 3 bases and the V segment lost 4 bases, leaving 0 bases of the junction unmatched. The DNA of the CDR3 is TGTGCCAGCAGCCGGACAGGGGCTAATGAAAAACTGTTTTTT. Translating it yields CASSRTGANEKLFF.

This sequence joins TRBV7-2 and TRBJ2-7; 13 bases map to TRBD2. J lost 12 bases, V lost 4 bases, and 6 bases had no gene match. This CDR3 comprises 13 residues. CDR1 SGHTA and CDR2 FQGNSA come from the germline V gene. The CDR3 reads CASSSGLAGARYF. CDR3 sequence (DNA): TGTGCCAGCAGCTCTGGACTAGCGGGGGCGAGGTACTTC.

Only one count was recorded for this clone. This chain uses TRBV5-8 with TRBJ2-4, with 9 bases aligning to TRBD1. Looked up from germline, CDR1 is SGHTS and CDR2 is YDEGEE. This CDR3 comprises 12 residues. The junction had 1 base not matched to a gene; V was cut back by 4 bases and J by 8 bases. CDR3 region: CASSRQGDIQYF. DNA for the CDR3: TGTGCCAGCAGCCGACAGGGGGACATTCAGTACTTC.

This sequence joins TRBV4-3 and TRBJ1-6; perhaps TRBD1 as D (6 bases). The CDR3 length is 15 residues. The V gene's germline CDR1 is LGHNA and CDR2 YSLEER. V was pared by 0 bases and J by 10 bases, with 13 bases between. CDR3 protein: CASSQDQGRESPLHF. The CDR3 DNA reads as TGCGCCAGCAGCCAAGATCAGGGGAGAGAGTCACCCCTCCACTTT.

The rearrangement uses TRBV28 and TRBJ2-2; TRBD1 matches 8 bases. CDR3 size: 14 residues. Germline assignment: CDR1 MDHEN and CDR2 SYDVKM. Trimming removed 10 bases from V and 6 bases from J; junction bases left unmatched: 10. The CDR3 is CATRRQGSAGELFF. The CDR3 nucleotides read TGTGCCACCAGGAGACAGGGGAGCGCCGGGGAGCTGTTTTTT.

In this sample, this clone turned up a few times. V gene TRBV3-1 (or the pseudogene TRBV3-2) combines with J gene TRBJ1-2; D gene unclear. Germline lookup yields CDR1 LGHDT and CDR2 YNNKEL (reference sequence). Deletions cut 4 bases from V and 3 bases from J, with 12 bases between. The CDR3 runs to 14 residues. CDR3: CASSLSLLDYGYTF. The CDR3, as DNA: TGTGCCAGCAGCCTGTCGTTGTTAGACTATGGCTACACCTTC.

This clone was counted a single time. The V and J genes are TRBV6-5 and TRBJ1-2; a weak D match, TRBD1 (5 bases). With 4 bases removed from V and 5 bases from J, the gap between germline ends came to 11 bases. Germline CDR1 reads MNHEY; CDR2 reads SVGAGI. CDR3 length: 13 residues. This chain's CDR3 is CASSSEGLYGYTF. CDR3 in DNA: TGTGCCAGCAGTTCGGAGGGGCTATATGGCTACACCTTC.

The rearrangement joins TRBV4-1 to TRBJ2-2, with D tentatively TRBD2 (5 bases). V gave up 0 bases and J gave up 4 bases, with 9 bases separating them. CDR1 and CDR2 from the germline V gene are MGHRA and YSYEKL. The CDR3 sequence is 15 residues long. The chain's CDR3 is CASSQEVASTGELFF. For the CDR3, the DNA is TGCGCCAGCAGCCAAGAGGTAGCGAGCACCGGGGAGCTGTTTTTT.